A single sample gave rise to the 11 T cell receptor beta chains below, sequenced in a study of cytomegalovirus exposure and HLA in healthy donors. It was with 60 Vbeta and 13 Jbeta primers that the PCR ran. Profiled with immunoSEQ multiplex PCR; TCRdb holds only in-frame clones, not every one. The sample data list under 200,000 clones. Sequencing was carried out using PBMCs. The receptors stem from a man aged 25 to 45 in good health and CMV-seronegative.

V gene TRBV15 combines with J gene TRBJ2-7, with TRBD1 matching over 7 bases. In germline, CDR1 is LNHNV, CDR2 YYDKDF (reference sequence). V lost 4 bases, J lost 1 base, and 7 bases stayed unmatched. The CDR3 runs to 15 residues. CDR3 sequence: CATSTNRDSSYEQYF. The CDR3 DNA reads as TGTGCCACCAGCACAAATCGGGACAGTTCCTACGAGCAGTACTTC.

The chain links TRBV2 to TRBJ2-7; TRBD1 aligns across 7 bases. Trimming removed 6 bases from V and 4 bases from J; junction bases left unmatched: 9. This CDR3 comprises 14 residues. CDR1 and CDR2 (germline): SNHLY, FYNNEI. Here the CDR3 DNA reads TGTGCCAGCAGACAGGACAGGTGGAAATACGAGCAGTACTTC. Translation gives CASRQDRWKYEQYF.

CDR3 sequence reads: CATSSLNRGEKLFF. DNA for the CDR3: TGTGCCACCAGCAGCCTCAACAGGGGGGAAAAACTGTTTTTT. J is TRBJ1-4 and V is TRBV15, with 8 bases lining up with TRBD1. This CDR3 has 14 residues. The V gene end was trimmed by 3 bases and the J gene end by 8 bases; junction bases not matched to a gene: 5. CDR1 LNHNV and CDR2 YYDKDF come from the germline V gene (reference sequence).

Written as DNA, the CDR3 is TGTGCCAGCAGCCTTAGGGGCACTGAAGCTTTCTTT. Amino acids: CASSLRGTEAFF. The chain couples TRBV11-2 to TRBJ1-1; a weak D match, TRBD1 (5 bases). The CDR3 runs 12 residues. Looked up from germline, CDR1 is SGHAT and CDR2 is FQNNGV. V dropped 5 bases and J dropped 4 bases, with 8 bases sitting between them.

This chain uses TRBV6-5 with TRBJ1-2; no definite D call. Trimming took 2 bases from V and 7 from J, leaving 14 bases between them. The CDR3 spans 14 residues. Germline V gene sequence: CDR1 MNHEY, CDR2 SVGAGI. CDR3: CASSYGQGAGGYTF. The CDR3 DNA reads as TGTGCCAGCAGTTACGGCCAAGGAGCCGGTGGCTACACCTTC.

This sequence joins TRBV2 and TRBJ1-1; D ambiguous. The CDR3 loop spans 14 amino acids. Germline CDR1 SNHLY, CDR2 FYNNEI. V lost 3 bases to trimming and J lost 0 bases, with 8 bases between them. The CDR3 nucleotides are TGTGCCAGCAGTGAGTTTCGGGTGAACACTGAAGCTTTCTTT. Its translation is CASSEFRVNTEAFF.

V and J are TRBV28 and TRBJ1-1, with D unclear. V lost 3 bases and J 1 base, leaving 9 bases between the germline ends. The CDR3 sequence is 14 residues long. Germline V gene data show CDR1 as MDHEN and CDR2 as SYDVKM. The CDR3 sequence is CASSLGGWNTEAFF. The CDR3, as DNA: TGTGCCAGCAGTTTGGGAGGCTGGAACACTGAAGCTTTCTTT.

The rearrangement uses TRBV6-1 and TRBJ2-7; TRBD2 is a possible D gene (7 bases). The CDR3 totals 14 residues. Germline-derived CDR1 and CDR2 are MNHNS and SASEGT. The V end was cut by 3 bases, the J end by 0 bases, with 9 bases between. CDR3 in DNA: TGTGCCAGCAGTGAGCGGGGGCTCTCCTACGAGCAGTACTTC. Its protein product is CASSERGLSYEQYF.

The chain is built from TRBV7-9 and TRBJ2-1, with D maybe TRBD2 (5 bases). Trimming cost V 1 base and J 5 bases, with 6 bases left between them. The CDR3 extends over 13 amino acids. From germline, CDR1 is SEHNR and CDR2 FQNEAQ (reference sequence). This CDR3 reads CASSLVEDNEQFF. In DNA, the CDR3 is TGTGCCAGCAGCTTAGTGGAGGACAATGAGCAGTTCTTC.

The chain uses TRBV7-2 and TRBJ2-7; 13 bases agree with TRBD2. The CDR3 contains 15 residues. The ends lost 1 base at V and 3 bases at J; junction bases unmatched: 0. Germline values: CDR1 SGHTA, CDR2 FQGNSA. CDR3 residues: CASSLGTSGGYEQYF. In nucleotides, the CDR3 is TGTGCCAGCAGCTTAGGGACTAGCGGGGGCTACGAGCAGTACTTC.

The chain employs TRBV5-1 and TRBJ1-2; perhaps TRBD1 as D (5 bases). Trimming shortened V by 4 bases and J by 0 bases, and 16 bases separated the two germline ends. CDR1 is SGHRS, CDR2 YFSETQ, per germline. The CDR3 totals 16 residues. The CDR3 loop is CASSGAETESNYGYTF. CDR3 DNA: TGCGCCAGCAGCGGGGCCGAGACGGAATCTAACTATGGCTACACCTTC. The full variable domain, with the rest looked up from reference TRBV5-1 and TRBJ1-2, is KAGVTQTPRYLIKTRGQQVTLSCSPISGHRSVSWYQQTPGQGLQFLFEYFSETQRNKGNFPGRFSGRQFSNSRSEMNVSTLELGDSALYLCASSGAETESNYGYTFGSGTRLTVV.